This TCR beta chain was captured in a study of blood T cell repertoires in COVID-19. In the study overall: Some COVID-19 samples were acute and others convalescent; all came from the United States, Italy and Spain. In each case, the material was cDNA or gDNA derived from T cells, B-cell-depleted T cells, or PBMCs.

Generated by immunoSEQ multiplex PCR, the TCRdb table keeps only in-frame clones and is missing some. The sample holds 90,000 to 100,000 clones, around 84% seen once. V was clipped by 7 bases and J by 4 bases; unmatched bases: 6. The germline CDR1 and CDR2 sequences are SQVTM and ANQGSEA. This CDR3 has 13 residues. The chain joins TRBV29-1 to TRBJ2-1, with 8 bases identical to TRBD1. This sequence originates from a man aged 70-80 years with active or convalescent COVID-19. The sample was peripheral blood. The DNA for the CDR3 is TGCAGCGCCGACGACAGGGGTTACAATGAGCAGTTCTTC. Its protein product is CSADDRGYNEQFF.